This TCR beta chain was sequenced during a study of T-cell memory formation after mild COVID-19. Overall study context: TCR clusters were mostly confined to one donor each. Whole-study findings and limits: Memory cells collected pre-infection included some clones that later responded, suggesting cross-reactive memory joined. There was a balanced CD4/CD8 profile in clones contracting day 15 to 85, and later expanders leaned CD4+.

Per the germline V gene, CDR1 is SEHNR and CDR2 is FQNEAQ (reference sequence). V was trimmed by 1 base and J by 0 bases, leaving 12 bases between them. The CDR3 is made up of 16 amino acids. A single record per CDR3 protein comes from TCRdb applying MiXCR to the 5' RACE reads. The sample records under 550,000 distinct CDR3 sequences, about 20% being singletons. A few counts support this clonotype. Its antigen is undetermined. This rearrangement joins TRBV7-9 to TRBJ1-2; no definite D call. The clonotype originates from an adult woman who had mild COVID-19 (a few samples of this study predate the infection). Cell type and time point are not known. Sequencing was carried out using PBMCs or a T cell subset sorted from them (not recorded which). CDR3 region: CASSLGSAKANYGYTF. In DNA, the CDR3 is TGTGCCAGCAGCTTAGGTTCGGCAAAAGCTAACTATGGCTACACCTTC.